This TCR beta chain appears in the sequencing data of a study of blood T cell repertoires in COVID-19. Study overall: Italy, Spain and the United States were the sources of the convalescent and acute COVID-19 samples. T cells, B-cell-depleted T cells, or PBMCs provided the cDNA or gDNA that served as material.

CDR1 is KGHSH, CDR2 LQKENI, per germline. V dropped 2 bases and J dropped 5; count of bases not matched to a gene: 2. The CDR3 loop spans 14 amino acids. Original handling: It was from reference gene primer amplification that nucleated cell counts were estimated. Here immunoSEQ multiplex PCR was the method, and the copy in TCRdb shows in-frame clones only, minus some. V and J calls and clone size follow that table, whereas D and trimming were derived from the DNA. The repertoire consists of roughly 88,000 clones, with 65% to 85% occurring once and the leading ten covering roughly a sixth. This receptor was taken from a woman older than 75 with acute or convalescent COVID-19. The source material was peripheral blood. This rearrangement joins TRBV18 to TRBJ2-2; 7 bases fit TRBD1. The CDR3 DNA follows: TGTGCCAGCTCACCAAGACAGGGAACCGGGGAGCTGTTTTTT. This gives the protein CASSPRQGTGELFF.